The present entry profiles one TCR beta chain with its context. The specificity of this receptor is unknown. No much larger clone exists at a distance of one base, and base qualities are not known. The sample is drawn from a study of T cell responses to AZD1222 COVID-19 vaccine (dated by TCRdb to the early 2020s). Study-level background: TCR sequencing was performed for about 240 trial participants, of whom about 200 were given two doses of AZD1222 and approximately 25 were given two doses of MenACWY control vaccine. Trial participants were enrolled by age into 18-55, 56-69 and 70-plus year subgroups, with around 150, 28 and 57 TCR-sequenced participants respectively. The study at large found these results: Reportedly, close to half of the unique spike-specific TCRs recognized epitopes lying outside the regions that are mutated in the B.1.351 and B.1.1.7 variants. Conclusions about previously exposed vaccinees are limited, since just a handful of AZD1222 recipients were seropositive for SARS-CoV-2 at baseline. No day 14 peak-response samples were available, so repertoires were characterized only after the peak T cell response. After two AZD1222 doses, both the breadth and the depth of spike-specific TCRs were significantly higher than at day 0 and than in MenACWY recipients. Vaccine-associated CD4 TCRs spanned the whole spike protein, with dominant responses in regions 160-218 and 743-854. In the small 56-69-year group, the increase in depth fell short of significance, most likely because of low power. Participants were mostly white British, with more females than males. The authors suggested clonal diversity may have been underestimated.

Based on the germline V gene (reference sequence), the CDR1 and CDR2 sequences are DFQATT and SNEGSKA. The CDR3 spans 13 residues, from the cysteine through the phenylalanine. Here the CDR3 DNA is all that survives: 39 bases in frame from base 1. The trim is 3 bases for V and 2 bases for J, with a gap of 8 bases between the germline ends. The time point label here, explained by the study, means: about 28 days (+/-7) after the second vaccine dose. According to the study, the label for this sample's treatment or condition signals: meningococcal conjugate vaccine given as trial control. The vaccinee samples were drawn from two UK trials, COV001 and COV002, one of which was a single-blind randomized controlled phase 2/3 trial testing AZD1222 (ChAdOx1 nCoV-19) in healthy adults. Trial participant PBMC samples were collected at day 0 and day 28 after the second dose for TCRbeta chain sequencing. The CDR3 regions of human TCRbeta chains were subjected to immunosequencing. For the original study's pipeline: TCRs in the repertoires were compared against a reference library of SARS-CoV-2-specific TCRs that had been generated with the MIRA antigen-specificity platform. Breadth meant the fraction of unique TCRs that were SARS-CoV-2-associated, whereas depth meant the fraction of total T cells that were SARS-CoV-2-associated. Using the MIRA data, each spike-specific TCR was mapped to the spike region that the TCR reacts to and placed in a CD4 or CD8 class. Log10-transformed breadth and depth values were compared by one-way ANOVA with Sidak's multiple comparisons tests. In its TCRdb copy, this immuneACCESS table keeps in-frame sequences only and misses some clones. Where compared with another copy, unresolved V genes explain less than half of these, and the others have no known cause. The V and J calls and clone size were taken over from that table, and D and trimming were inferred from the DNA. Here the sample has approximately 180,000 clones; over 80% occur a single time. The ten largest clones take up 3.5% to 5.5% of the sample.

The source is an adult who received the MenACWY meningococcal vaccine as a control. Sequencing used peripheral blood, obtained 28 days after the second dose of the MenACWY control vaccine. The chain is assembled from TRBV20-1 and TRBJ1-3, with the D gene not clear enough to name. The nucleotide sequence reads TGCAGTGCTAGTTTTGACGCTGGAAACACCATATATTTT. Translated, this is CSASFDAGNTIYF.